A single sample gave rise to the 2 T cell receptor beta chains below, sequenced in a study of OX40 agonist ivuxolimab in advanced cancers. TCRdb's table, derived via immunoSEQ multiplex PCR, lists solely in-frame clones and lacks some. The sample includes approximately 11,000 clones, around 80% of them seen just once. Here the sequenced sample was CD4+ or CD8+ T cells sorted from blood, taken in a trial of the OX40 agonist ivuxolimab. The receptor set was obtained from an adult with an advanced solid tumor such as melanoma, head and neck, liver or kidney cancer.

In this sample, this clone turned up once. The V gene is TRBV28, the J gene TRBJ1-2; no reliable D call. The CDR3 totals 15 residues. CDR1 is MDHEN and CDR2 is SYDVKM in the germline V gene. V was shortened by 4 bases and J by 3 bases, with 15 bases between the two germline ends. CDR3 residues: CASSSYPGIDYGYTF. The CDR3 DNA follows: TGTGCCAGCAGTTCGTACCCCGGGATCGACTATGGCTACACCTTC.

The V and J genes are TRBV7-3 and TRBJ2-1; unclear D gene. This CDR3 comprises 15 residues. The V gene's germline CDR1 is SGHTA and CDR2 FQGTGA. V lost 1 base and J 7 bases, leaving 14 bases between the germline ends. CDR3 in amino acids: CASSLRSLLVNEQFF. Written as DNA, the CDR3 is TGTGCCAGCAGCTTAAGGAGTCTTCTAGTTAATGAGCAGTTCTTC.